These 4 T cell receptor beta chains originate from one sample sequenced in a study of blood T cell repertoires in COVID-19 (TCRdb year 2020). Library creation used the immunoSEQ multiplex PCR assay. TCRdb carries this immuneACCESS record with in-frame sequences only. Its versions omit some clonotypes, under half of them owing to an unresolved V gene in the studies checked, with the rest unexplained. Within this sample are about 100,000 clones, with 70% to 90% of them counted one time only. Around 1.6% of the sample comes from the top ten. The specimen was peripheral blood. The source is a man aged 80 or over with acute or convalescent COVID-19.

The chain uses TRBV18 and TRBJ2-1, with TRBD1 matching 7 bases. The CDR3 is made up of 13 amino acids. J gave up 5 bases and V 3 bases, and 1 base lay outside the gene matches. CDR1 is KGHSH, CDR2 LQKENI, per germline. The CDR3 nucleotides are TGTGCCAGCTCACCCGGGACAGACAATGAGCAGTTCTTC. As protein: CASSPGTDNEQFF. Supplemented by reference TRBV18 and TRBJ2-1, the full variable domain reads NAGVMQNPRHLVRRRGQEARLRCSPMKGHSHVYWYRQLPEEGLKFMVYLQKENIIDESGMPKERFSAEFPKEGPSILRIQQVVRGDSAAYFCASSPGTDNEQFFGPGTRLTVL.

This chain connects TRBV3-1 (or the pseudogene TRBV3-2) to TRBJ1-1; 8 positions match TRBD1. The CDR3 is made up of 14 amino acids. Trimming took 4 bases from V and 3 from J; bases not matched to a gene: 4. Germline V gene data show CDR1 as LGHDT and CDR2 as YNNKEL (reference sequence). The CDR3 DNA follows: TGTGCCAGCAGCCGTGCGGACAGGGACACTGAAGCTTTCTTT. Protein product: CASSRADRDTEAFF.

The J gene is TRBJ2-7, the V gene TRBV5-4, with D maybe TRBD2 (5 bases). The CDR3 loop spans 13 amino acids. V was cut by 5 bases and J by 0 bases, with 9 bases left in between. Looked up from germline, CDR1 is SGHNT and CDR2 is YYREEE (reference sequence). CDR3: CASSYGNSYEQYF. The CDR3 DNA is TGTGCCAGCAGTTACGGGAACTCCTACGAGCAGTACTTC. Full variable domain (remainder filled in from reference TRBV5-4 and TRBJ2-7): ETGVTQSPTHLIKTRGQQVTLRCSSQSGHNTVSWYQQALGQGPQFIFQYYREEENGRGNFPPRFSGLQFPNYSSELNVNALELDDSALYLCASSYGNSYEQYFGPGTRLTVT.

The chain joins TRBV24-1 to TRBJ2-5; D might be TRBD1 (6 bases). This CDR3 has 13 residues. V dropped 4 bases and J dropped 3 bases, with 8 bases sitting between them. The germline V gene has CDR1 KGHDR and CDR2 SFDVKD. Here the CDR3 reads CATSEGGKETQYF. CDR3 nucleotide sequence: TGTGCCACCAGTGAAGGGGGTAAAGAGACCCAGTACTTC.